This T cell receptor (beta chain) was captured by sequencing in a study of tissue T cells after allogeneic stem cell transplantation. Points from the study as a whole: Within patients, tissue anatomy strongly shaped TCR repertoire composition.

Non-transplant comparator patients with other cancers had at least five gastrointestinal samples and no known gastrointestinal disease. Median post-mortem interval was about 9.8 hours for GI, liver, skin and lymphoid tissues. The table lists this clone with a few counts. Its specificity is unknown. CDR1 and CDR2 (germline): KGHDR, SFDVKD. Trimming removed 2 bases from V and 5 bases from J; junction bases left unmatched: 2. This CDR3 has 16 residues. Using immunoSEQ multiplex PCR, the repertoire was profiled, and TCRdb retains in-frame clones only, with some absent. The sample has some 4,000 clones, 50% to 60% seen once.

This receptor was identified in a male donor aged 60 or over with lung cancer. This rearrangement joins TRBV24-1 to TRBJ2-1, with 13 bases lining up with TRBD2. This specimen consisted of tissue from the ileum, obtained at autopsy. DNA for the CDR3: TGTGCCACCAGTGATTCCGGACTAGCGGGGGACAATGAGCAGTTCTTC. Its translation: CATSDSGLAGDNEQFF.